These 27 T cell receptor beta chains originate from one sample sequenced in a study of OX40 agonist ivuxolimab in advanced cancers. Receptor amplification or capture employed the immunoSEQ multiplex PCR assay. TCRdb mirrors the immuneACCESS table, restricted to in-frame sequences. Some clones are absent from its copies; in checked studies, under half trace to an unresolved V gene, and the reason for the others is unknown. The sample records around 56,000 clones, 70% to 85% of which are singletons. The biggest ten clones account for more than 1.1% of the sample. The sequences come from CD4+ or CD8+ T cells sorted from blood, collected in a trial of the OX40 agonist ivuxolimab. The receptors here all came from an adult with an advanced solid tumor such as melanoma, head and neck, liver or kidney cancer.

The rearrangement uses TRBV29-1 and TRBJ1-2; D is unresolved. V dropped 7 bases and J dropped 6 bases, with 12 bases sitting between them. Germline-derived CDR1 and CDR2 are SQVTM and ANQGSEA. The CDR3 consists of 11 residues. The CDR3 bases are TGCAGCGGTGCTTGGGGTAATGGCTACACCTTC. Its protein is CSGAWGNGYTF.

The chain couples TRBV7-9 to TRBJ2-7; TRBD1 agrees at 11 bases. The trim removed 5 bases at V and 5 bases at J, leaving 5 bases unmatched. Germline V gene sequence: CDR1 SEHNR, CDR2 FQNEAQ (reference sequence). The CDR3 spans 14 residues. CDR3 sequence: CASSRTGGRNEQYF. The CDR3 nucleotides read TGTGCCAGCAGCAGGACAGGGGGCAGGAACGAGCAGTACTTC.

This clone was found once. This chain joins TRBV5-1 and TRBJ2-3; D possibly corresponds to TRBD2 (6 bases). CDR3 length: 14 residues. Germline V CDR1 and CDR2: SGHRS, YFSETQ. V was pared by 8 bases and J by 0 bases, with 13 bases between. CDR3 sequence: CASRTTTSTDTQYF. The CDR3 coding sequence is TGCGCCAGTAGGACTACGACTAGCACAGATACGCAGTATTTT.

The rearrangement joins TRBV27 to TRBJ2-3, with a tentative D call TRBD2 (6 bases). This CDR3 is 13 amino acids long. Deletions cut 2 bases from V and 8 bases from J, with 11 bases between. CDR1 and CDR2 (germline): MNHEY, SMNVEV (reference sequence). The CDR3 nucleotides read TGTGCCAGCAGTTTAAGGCGGGAAGGTACGCAGTATTTT. This gives the protein CASSLRREGTQYF.

V is TRBV5-1 and J is TRBJ1-2; unclear D gene. The CDR3 is 13 amino acids. The V end was cut by 4 bases, the J end by 1 base, with 8 bases between. Per germline, CDR1 SGHRS and CDR2 YFSETQ. The CDR3 reads CASSITVNYGYTF. The DNA of the CDR3 is TGCGCCAGCAGCATAACAGTTAACTATGGCTACACCTTC.

V is TRBV11-2 and J is TRBJ2-3; TRBD2 matches 8 bases. V gave up 5 bases and J gave up 1 base; unmatched junction bases: 2. Per the germline V gene, CDR1 is SGHAT and CDR2 is FQNNGV. This CDR3 has 14 residues. The CDR3 protein is CASSPRGGTDTQYF. The DNA of the CDR3 is TGTGCCAGCAGCCCGCGGGGGGGCACAGATACGCAGTATTTT. Drawing the rest from reference TRBV11-2 and TRBJ2-3, the complete variable domain is EAGVAQSPRYKIIEKRQSVAFWCNPISGHATLYWYQQILGQGPKLLIQFQNNGVVDDSQLPKDRFSAERLKGVDSTLKIQPAKLEDSAVYLCASSPRGGTDTQYFGPGTRLTVL.

Points on this clone: Germline is not matched at one junction end, which may reflect a read error. The chain couples TRBV15 to TRBJ2-4, with D perhaps TRBD1 (6 bases). The CDR3 length is 13 residues. CDR1 is LNHNV, CDR2 YYDKDF, per germline (reference sequence). The CDR3 DNA reads as TGTGCCACCAGCTTTAGAGGGGGAGCCGGGTATCTTTTC. It yields the protein CATSFRGGAGYLF.

The chain recombines TRBV5-5 with TRBJ1-2; D is possibly TRBD1 (6 bases). Germline CDR1 reads SGHKS; CDR2 reads YYEKEE (reference sequence). This CDR3 comprises 13 residues. V was clipped by 4 bases and J by 8 bases, with 15 bases between them. The CDR3 is CASSPQGMGGYTF. The CDR3 nucleotides read TGTGCCAGCAGCCCCCAGGGGATGGGAGGCTACACCTTC.

This clone was observed a handful of times. The chain is built from TRBV7-8 and TRBJ1-2, with no clear D. The V end was cut by 4 bases, the J end by 8 bases, with 20 bases between. The CDR3 length is 15 residues. Germline CDR1 reads SGHVS; CDR2 reads FQNEAQ. CDR3 region: CASSSRSNGLGGYTF. CDR3 sequence (DNA): TGTGCCAGCAGCTCCCGGTCCAACGGCCTTGGCGGCTACACCTTC.

The V and J genes are TRBV19 and TRBJ1-1; a weak D match, TRBD1 (6 bases). V was trimmed by 7 bases and J by 11 bases, leaving 23 bases between them. The CDR3 spans 14 residues. The germline V gene encodes CDR1 LNHDA and CDR2 SQIVND (reference sequence). The CDR3 nucleotides are TGTGCCAGTACCCCAGGGGCCGTCATAATCGGGGCTTTCTTT. Its translation: CASTPGAVIIGAFF.

The V call is TRBV6-1, the J call TRBJ2-6; D gene ambiguous. The CDR3 has 13 residues. Trimming took 6 bases from V and 4 from J, leaving 7 bases between them. CDR1 and CDR2 from the germline V gene are MNHNS and SASEGT. CDR3 nucleotides: TGTGCCAGCAGGGTGGCGGGGGCCAACGTCCTGACTTTC. Its protein is CASRVAGANVLTF.

The V call is TRBV7-9, the J call TRBJ2-5; D unclear. Germline V gene data show CDR1 as SEHNR and CDR2 as FQNEAQ (reference sequence). With 2 bases removed from V and 1 base from J, the gap between germline ends came to 17 bases. CDR3 length: 17 residues. The CDR3 DNA reads TGTGCCAGCAGCTTAACGCTGAGAGAACTAATCCAAGAGACCCAGTACTTC. It encodes CASSLTLRELIQETQYF.

V and J are TRBV18 and TRBJ2-3; 11 bases agree with TRBD2. This CDR3 spans 16 amino acids. The germline CDR1 and CDR2 sequences are KGHSH and LQKENI. V gave up 2 bases and J gave up 4 bases; unmatched junction bases: 5. In nucleotides, the CDR3 is TGTGCCAGCTCACCAGAGGTAGCGGGGGGGCCAGATACGCAGTATTTT. Residues: CASSPEVAGGPDTQYF.

This clone was observed a few times. V usage is TRBV7-2 and J usage is TRBJ2-3; 9 bases fit TRBD2. Germline V lookup: CDR1 SGHTA, CDR2 FQGNSA. There are 13 residues in the CDR3. The CDR3 bases are TGTGCAGAGTGGGCGGGAGGGGTAGATACGCAGTATTTT. Translating it yields CAEWAGGVDTQYF.

This clone occurred a few times. This chain uses TRBV5-1 with TRBJ1-4, with D tentatively TRBD1 (6 bases). V was trimmed by 0 bases and J by 8 bases, leaving 29 bases between them. Germline V gene lookup returns CDR1 SGHRS and CDR2 YFSETQ. The CDR3 runs to 20 residues. CDR3 sequence (DNA): TGCGCCAGCAGCTTGGCGTCCTCGGTCAACAGGGAGGACTTAGGAGAAAAACTGTTTTTT. This encodes CASSLASSVNREDLGEKLFF.

A single count supports this clone. This chain uses TRBV15 with TRBJ2-7; no reliable D call. Trimming took off 5 bases at V and 0 bases at J, with 17 bases between the two ends. The CDR3 contains 16 residues. Per the germline V gene, CDR1 is LNHNV and CDR2 is YYDKDF (reference sequence). The CDR3 loop is CATSPSPPLSSYEQYF. The CDR3 region has the DNA TGTGCCACCAGCCCCAGCCCGCCCCTGAGCTCCTACGAGCAGTACTTC.

The V call is TRBV7-3, the J call TRBJ1-2, with D tentatively TRBD1 (5 bases). There are 12 residues in the CDR3. The germline gives CDR1 SGHTA, CDR2 FQGTGA. Trimming took off 6 bases at V and 8 bases at J, with 13 bases between the two ends. Here the CDR3 reads CASRPRVGGYTF. The CDR3 DNA reads as TGTGCCAGCAGGCCCAGGGTCGGAGGCTACACCTTC.

The chain links TRBV6-4 to TRBJ2-3, with 14 nucleotides matching TRBD2. The CDR3 loop spans 19 amino acids. J gave up 3 bases and V 0 bases, and 8 bases lay outside the gene matches. The germline V gene has CDR1 MRHNA and CDR2 SNTAGT. DNA for the CDR3: TGTGCCAGCAGTGACTCGGGGACTAGCGGGAGCCCTGCTACAGATACGCAGTATTTT. As protein: CASSDSGTSGSPATDTQYF.

The V call is TRBV13, the J call TRBJ2-5, with TRBD1 identical over 9 bases. The V gene's germline CDR1 is PRHDT and CDR2 FYEKMQ (reference sequence). The trim removed 5 bases at V and 1 base at J, leaving 5 bases unmatched. The CDR3 has 15 amino acids. CDR3 nucleotide sequence: TGTGCCAGCAGCCTTCGGACAGGGGCCCAAGAGACCCAGTACTTC. Amino acid sequence: CASSLRTGAQETQYF.

V and J are TRBV2 and TRBJ2-1, with 11 nucleotides matching TRBD2. The V gene's germline CDR1 is SNHLY and CDR2 FYNNEI. The trim removed 5 bases at V and 2 bases at J, leaving 8 bases unmatched. This CDR3 spans 17 amino acids. DNA of the CDR3: TGTGCCAGCAGTACTTGGACTAGCGGGCTTACCTACAATGAGCAGTTCTTC. It translates to CASSTWTSGLTYNEQFF.

This clone has only one observation. The chain's CDR3 is CASSLEGFGAGVKDTQYF. The CDR3 DNA sequence: TGCGCCAGCAGCTTGGAAGGGTTCGGAGCGGGGGTTAAAGATACGCAGTATTTT. The rearrangement links TRBV5-1 to TRBJ2-3, with 8 bases matching TRBD2. This CDR3 is built from 18 residues. V gave up 0 bases and J gave up 5 bases; unmatched junction bases: 14. Germline CDR1 reads SGHRS; CDR2 reads YFSETQ.

The chain couples TRBV18 to TRBJ1-2, with D possibly matching TRBD1 (6 bases). From germline, CDR1 is KGHSH and CDR2 LQKENI. Trimming removed 0 bases at V and 7 bases at J, with 15 bases between. The CDR3 sequence is 15 residues long. CDR3 bases: TGTGCCAGCTCACCACCGAAATCAGGGGCGGGTGGCTACACCTTC. Its protein product is CASSPPKSGAGGYTF.

The genes are TRBV5-6 and TRBJ1-2; D gene uncertain. This CDR3 region has 13 residues. V was clipped by 4 bases and J by 5 bases, with 12 bases between them. CDR1 is SGHDT and CDR2 is YYEEEE in the germline V gene. Here the CDR3 DNA reads TGTGCCAGCAGCCCCGGAAGGACTTATGGCTACACCTTC. Translating gives CASSPGRTYGYTF.

The gene calls are TRBV5-8 and TRBJ1-4, with D maybe TRBD1 (5 bases). CDR1 is SGHTS and CDR2 is YDEGEE in the germline V gene. Trimming removed 1 base at V and 2 bases at J, with 21 bases between. This CDR3 is 19 amino acids long. The CDR3 coding sequence is TGTGCCAGCAGCTTGAGTCGAAGCCTCGTGACAGAGACTAATGAAAAACTGTTTTTT. Encoded protein: CASSLSRSLVTETNEKLFF.

This sequence joins TRBV9 and TRBJ1-1, with TRBD1 matching 9 bases. The CDR3 is 15 amino acids. With 4 bases clipped from V and 3 bases from J, the junction kept 7 bases outside the gene matches. Germline V gives CDR1 SGDLS, CDR2 YYNGEE. The CDR3, as DNA: TGTGCCAGCAGCTTCACCGGGACAGGGCACACTGAAGCTTTCTTT. Protein: CASSFTGTGHTEAFF.

The V call is TRBV6-6, the J call TRBJ1-1; D is unclear. Looked up from germline, CDR1 is MNHNY and CDR2 is SVGAGI (reference sequence). Trimming took off 4 bases at V and 5 bases at J, with 8 bases between the two ends. The CDR3 runs 12 residues. In DNA, the CDR3 is TGTGCCAGCAGTTCAGGTAAAACTGAAGCTTTCTTT. It is translated as CASSSGKTEAFF.

Concerning this clone: The same CDR3 can be traced to other DNA sequences in this sample. The chain links TRBV5-1 to TRBJ2-5; 10 nucleotides line up with TRBD2. Per the germline V gene, CDR1 is SGHRS and CDR2 is YFSETQ. The CDR3 spans 15 residues. V was pared by 2 bases and J by 1 base, with 2 bases of the junction left unmatched. The CDR3 protein is CASSFVAGGQETQYF. CDR3 DNA: TGCGCCAGCAGCTTTGTAGCGGGGGGCCAAGAGACCCAGTACTTC.